A single sample is the source of the 4 T cell receptor beta chains below, sequenced in a study of cytomegalovirus exposure and HLA in healthy donors. The PCR ran on 60 Vbeta and 13 Jbeta primers. Sequencing used immunoSEQ multiplex PCR; TCRdb keeps in-frame clones, though not all of them. The table records about 59,000 clones, roughly four fifths of them present only once. Sequencing used PBMCs. Source of these receptors: a human donor in good health.

Here the CDR3 DNA reads TGTGCCAGCAGCGGCGGTTTGGGGGGGTACCAAGAGACCCAGTACTTC. Translated: CASSGGLGGYQETQYF. The chain combines TRBV9 with TRBJ2-5; 7 bases line up with TRBD2. The V and J ends lost 3 bases and 0 bases, in that order; junction bases with no gene match: 8. This CDR3 has 16 amino acids. The germline gives CDR1 SGDLS, CDR2 YYNGEE. Filled out from reference TRBV9 and TRBJ2-5, the complete variable domain reads DSGVTQTPKHLITATGQRVTLRCSPRSGDLSVYWYQQSLDQGLQFLIQYYNGEERAKGNILERFSAQQFPDLHSELNLSSLELGDSALYFCASSGGLGGYQETQYFGPGTRLLVL.

The rearrangement joins TRBV10-3 to TRBJ1-2, with D possibly TRBD1 on 5 matching bases. Germline V CDR1 and CDR2: ENHRY, SYGVKD. Trimming left V 6 bases short and J 6 bases short, with 20 bases between. The CDR3 has 15 amino acids. CDR3 sequence: CAISPRWGGSNGYTF. The DNA for the CDR3 is TGTGCCATCAGCCCCCGTTGGGGCGGAAGTAATGGCTACACCTTC.

This chain links TRBV28 with TRBJ1-5; tentatively, D is TRBD1 (6 bases). CDR3 size: 15 residues. The V end was cut by 7 bases, the J end by 4 bases, with 17 bases between. Germline V CDR1 and CDR2: MDHEN, SYDVKM. Written as DNA, the CDR3 is TGTGCCAGCACCAAACAAACAGGGTATAATCAGCCCCAGCATTTT. Translating gives CASTKQTGYNQPQHF.

The chain has TRBV4-3 and TRBJ2-3, with a possible D match to TRBD2 (6 bases). With 0 bases removed from V and 2 bases from J, the gap between germline ends came to 15 bases. The CDR3 is 17 amino acids. CDR1 and CDR2 from the germline V gene are LGHNA and YSLEER. The CDR3 reads CASSQDMASEITDTQYF. CDR3 nucleotides: TGCGCCAGCAGCCAAGATATGGCTAGCGAAATCACAGATACGCAGTATTTT.